This TCR beta chain is from a study of post-analysis software for immune sequencing data. Study background: Patients had relapsing-remitting, secondary progressive or progressive-relapsing multiple sclerosis; some lacked subtype.

The V and J ends lost 7 bases and 7 bases respectively, with 11 bases between them. This CDR3 contains 12 residues. Researchers reported that TCR beta cDNA libraries carried unique molecular identifiers. Starting from around 1 to 10 million T cells, the study yielded 500,000 or so cDNA molecules. TCRdb recomputed calls from the PCR reads with MiXCR, one row per CDR3 protein. The table has over 700,000 distinct CDR3 sequences, 25% to 30% seen once. Concerning this clonotype itself: What it recognizes is unknown.

General study results and limits: Those with multiple sclerosis, the patient group, showed significantly lower normalized Chao1 diversity than controls. The authors found that F measure strongly co-clustered same-batch samples. When patients were compared with controls, about 5 TRBV segments were more frequent, TRBV5-6, TRBV5-1 and TRBV20-1 among them.

The receptor comes from a girl aged 10-17 years with multiple sclerosis. The sequenced sample consisted of blood. The chain joins TRBV12-3 or TRBV12-4 to TRBJ2-1; D might be TRBD1 (5 bases). The CDR3 loop reads CASTPRVNEQFF. The CDR3 DNA is TGTGCCAGCACCCCCAGGGTGAATGAGCAGTTCTTC.